Ten or more counts support the clone carrying this T cell receptor beta chain. The antigen remains undetermined. This entry belongs to a study of breast tumors, draining lymph nodes, adjacent tissues. MiXCR was run by TCRdb on the multiplex PCR reads, yielding one entry per CDR3 protein. The sample lists about 220,000 distinct CDR3 sequences, about 34% occurring once. Findings and limits, study-wide: Tumor T cell lymph node origin was a supported hypothesis, not proven.

The CDR3 extends over 12 amino acids. V was pared by 7 bases and J by 0 bases, with 7 bases between. The germline gives CDR1 WSHSY, CDR2 SAAADI. The lymph nodes were axillary draining lymph nodes from breast cancer patients. This chain connects TRBV10-2 to TRBJ2-7; D is ambiguous. The sequence derives from a female donor with breast cancer. Some clones in this sample may be carry-over from other donors' samples. Input material: axillary lymph node tissue. CDR3 DNA sequence: TGCGCCAGCAAACCCAGCTCCTACGAGCAGTACTTC. Translating it yields CASKPSSYEQYF.